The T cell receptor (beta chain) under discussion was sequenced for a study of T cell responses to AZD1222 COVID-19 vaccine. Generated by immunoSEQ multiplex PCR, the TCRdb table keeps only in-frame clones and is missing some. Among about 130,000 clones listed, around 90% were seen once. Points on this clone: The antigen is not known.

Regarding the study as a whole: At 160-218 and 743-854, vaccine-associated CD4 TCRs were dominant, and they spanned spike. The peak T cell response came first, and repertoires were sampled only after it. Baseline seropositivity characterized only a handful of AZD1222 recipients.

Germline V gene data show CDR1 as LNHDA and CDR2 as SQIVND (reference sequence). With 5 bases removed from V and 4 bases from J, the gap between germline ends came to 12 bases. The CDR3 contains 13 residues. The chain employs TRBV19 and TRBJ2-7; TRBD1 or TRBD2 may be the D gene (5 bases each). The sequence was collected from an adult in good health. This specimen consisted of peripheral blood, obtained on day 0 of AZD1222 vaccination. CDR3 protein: CASSGTEAYEQYF. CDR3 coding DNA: TGTGCCAGTAGTGGGACGGAGGCTTACGAGCAGTACTTC.